This T cell receptor (beta chain) was sequenced for a study of blood T cells in healthy people across ages. V gave up 3 bases and J gave up 6 bases, with 15 bases separating them. The germline gives CDR1 ENHRY, CDR2 SYGVKD. The CDR3 extends over 15 amino acids. With a J-beta primer mix and a sample-barcoded 5' primer, a second PCR ran about 6 to 11 cycles. MiXCR was run by TCRdb on the 5' RACE reads, yielding one entry per CDR3 protein. The sample has 800,000 or so distinct CDR3 sequences, around 25% seen once. The same sample was also studied in work on T cells of mothers and their children.

V is TRBV10-3 and J is TRBJ2-1, with D maybe TRBD1 (5 bases). Sequenced sample: blood. The origin of this receptor is a boy younger than 18 in good health. Here the CDR3 reads CAISDWQGTSNEQFF. The CDR3 DNA sequence: TGTGCCATCAGTGACTGGCAGGGAACCTCCAATGAGCAGTTCTTC.